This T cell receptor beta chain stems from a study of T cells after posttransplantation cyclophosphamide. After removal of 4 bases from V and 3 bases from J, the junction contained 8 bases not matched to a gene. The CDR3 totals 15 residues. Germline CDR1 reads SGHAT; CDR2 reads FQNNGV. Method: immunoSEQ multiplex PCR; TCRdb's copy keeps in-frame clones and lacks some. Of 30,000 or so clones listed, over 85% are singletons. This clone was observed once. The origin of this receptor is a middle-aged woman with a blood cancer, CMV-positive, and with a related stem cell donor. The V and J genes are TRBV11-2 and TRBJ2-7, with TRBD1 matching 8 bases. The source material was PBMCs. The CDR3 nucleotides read TGTGCCAGCAGCTACCTCCGGGACAGGAGCTACGAGCAGTACTTC. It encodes CASSYLRDRSYEQYF.